The rows below give T cell receptor beta chains drawn from one sample of a study of blood T cell repertoires in COVID-19. Profiled with immunoSEQ multiplex PCR; TCRdb holds only in-frame clones, not every one. The repertoire includes under 250,000 clones, around 80% of them detected once, and less than 6.5% sits in the top ten. Sequences were obtained from peripheral blood. The receptors were sampled from a human donor in a cohort sampled during active COVID-19. CDR3s include the opening cysteine and the closing phenylalanine or tryptophan. D genes are given only for firm matches. A clone size is listed for some rows: how often the clone was seen (once, few, many), or a class if it is expanded.

>TRBV30|-|TRBJ1-2|-
CAWSVRGAPNYGYTF
TGTGCCTGGAGTGTTCGCGGGGCCCCTAACTATGGCTACACCTTC
>TRBV10-2|-|TRBJ1-1|TRBD1
CASRRQGEMNTEAFF
TGCGCCAGCAGAAGACAGGGGGAGATGAACACTGAAGCTTTCTTT
>TRBV7-2|-|TRBJ2-5|TRBD2
CASSFIAGGLEETQYF
TGTGCCAGCAGCTTCATAGCGGGGGGGCTTGAAGAGACCCAGTACTTC
>TRBV14|-|TRBJ2-5|TRBD2
CASSQDAGGQETQYF
TGTGCCAGCAGCCAAGATGCCGGGGGGCAAGAGACCCAGTACTTC
>TRBV7-6|-|TRBJ2-3|-
CASSPGPGRSDTQYF
TGTGCCAGCAGCCCGGGGCCGGGGAGGTCAGATACGCAGTATTTT
>TRBV27|-|TRBJ2-3|-
CASSSLRDTQYF
TGTGCCAGCAGTTCCCTGAGGGATACGCAGTATTTT
>TRBV6-5|-|TRBJ2-3|-
CASSYMERDTQYF
TGTGCCAGCAGTTACATGGAGCGGGATACGCAGTATTTT
>TRBV2|once|TRBJ1-6|-
CASSGGGSEESPLHF
TGTGCCAGCAGTGGGGGGGGTTCTGAAGAATCACCCCTCCACTTT
>TRBV11-2|-|TRBJ1-4|-
CASSYRQPNEKLFF
TGTGCCAGCAGCTATCGACAGCCCAATGAAAAACTGTTTTTT
>TRBV15|-|TRBJ2-2|-
CATSRAGAGAGELFF
TGTGCCACCAGCAGAGCAGGGGCGGGAGCCGGGGAGCTGTTTTTT
>TRBV16|-|TRBJ1-1|TRBD1
CASSRDRAEAFF
TGTGCCAGCAGCCGCGACAGGGCTGAAGCTTTCTTT
>TRBV28|-|TRBJ2-5|-
CASSLAAQETQYF
TGTGCCAGCAGTTTAGCGGCCCAAGAGACCCAGTACTTC
>TRBV13|-|TRBJ1-2|-
CASSLPTGNGYTF
TGTGCCAGCAGCCTACCGACGGGGAATGGCTACACCTTC
>TRBV7-9|-|TRBJ2-2|TRBD1
CASSSGTGNTGELFF
TGTGCCAGCAGCTCCGGGACAGGGAACACCGGGGAGCTGTTTTTT
>TRBV11-2|-|TRBJ2-7|TRBD1
CASSSYRGLSYEQYF
TGTGCCAGCAGCTCCTACAGGGGGCTCTCCTACGAGCAGTACTTC
>TRBV7-9|few|TRBJ1-5|TRBD1
CASSEGQLNSNQPQHF
TGTGCCAGCAGCGAGGGACAGCTCAATAGCAATCAGCCCCAGCATTTT
>TRBV9|few|TRBJ2-1|TRBD2
CASSASGGPYNEQFF
TGTGCCAGCAGCGCTAGCGGGGGCCCCTACAATGAGCAGTTCTTC
>TRBV15|-|TRBJ2-1|-
CATSRAVGYNEQFF
TGTGCCACCAGCAGAGCCGTCGGCTACAATGAGCAGTTCTTC
>TRBV4-1|-|TRBJ1-5|-
CASSQARGNQPQHF
TGCGCCAGCAGCCAAGCGAGGGGGAATCAGCCCCAGCATTTT
>TRBV4-1|-|TRBJ1-6|TRBD1
CASSQDVSWGQGELFYNSPLHF
TGCGCCAGCAGCCAAGATGTCAGTTGGGGACAGGGGGAACTTTTCTATAATTCACCCCTCCACTTT
>TRBV6-1|-|TRBJ2-7|-
CASSEGMRGPPYEQYF
TGTGCCAGCAGTGAAGGAATGCGGGGACCCCCTTACGAGCAGTACTTC
>TRBV3-1/TRBV3-2|-|TRBJ2-1|-
CASSQGVAAEQFF
TGTGCCAGCAGCCAAGGGGTAGCGGCTGAGCAGTTCTTC
>TRBV6-5|once|TRBJ2-5|TRBD1
CASRVSGTGKETQYF
TGTGCCAGCAGAGTATCCGGGACAGGGAAAGAGACCCAGTACTTC
>TRBV5-1|once|TRBJ2-1|-
CASSLQGYSYNEQFF
TGCGCCAGCAGCTTACAGGGCTACTCCTACAATGAGCAGTTCTTC
>TRBV25-1|once|TRBJ2-5|TRBD1
CASSKDRAEETQYF
TGTGCCAGCAGTAAGGACAGGGCCGAAGAGACCCAGTACTTC
>TRBV7-9|-|TRBJ2-1|-
CASSLDGSAHNEQFF
TGTGCCAGCAGCTTAGATGGCAGCGCCCACAATGAGCAGTTCTTC
>TRBV2|-|TRBJ2-7|TRBD2
CASSEVAGGEQYF
TGTGCCAGCAGTGAAGTCGCGGGGGGCGAGCAGTACTTC
>TRBV7-8|-|TRBJ1-4|-
CASSLWAGSATNEKLFF
TGTGCCAGCAGCTTATGGGCAGGGTCGGCAACTAATGAAAAACTGTTTTTT
>TRBV6-5|-|TRBJ2-7|TRBD1
CASSYRRTGSEEQYF
TGTGCCAGCAGTTACCGGAGGACAGGGTCGGAAGAGCAGTACTTC
>TRBV28|-|TRBJ2-7|TRBD2
CASSPAGVGELEYF
TGTGCCAGCAGCCCAGCGGGAGTGGGGGAACTCGAGTACTTC
>TRBV5-4|-|TRBJ2-7|TRBD1
CASSTSTGGTSPYEQYF
TGTGCCAGCAGCACCTCGACAGGGGGAACTTCTCCCTACGAGCAGTACTTC
>TRBV7-2|few|TRBJ1-2|TRBD1
CASSLETGTSGYTF
TGTGCCAGCAGCTTAGAGACAGGGACCTCAGGCTACACCTTC
>TRBV19|-|TRBJ2-7|-
CASSPQGLAYEQYF
TGTGCCAGTAGCCCCCAGGGGTTGGCCTACGAGCAGTACTTC
>TRBV9|-|TRBJ2-2|TRBD2
CASSVAGTTGGELFF
TGTGCCAGCAGCGTAGCCGGGACTACAGGCGGGGAGCTGTTTTTT
>TRBV11-2|-|TRBJ1-1|-
CASSFSQGFTEAFF
TGTGCCAGCAGCTTTTCCCAGGGTTTCACTGAAGCTTTCTTT
>TRBV9|-|TRBJ2-3|TRBD2
CASGAGGFTDTQYF
TGTGCCAGCGGGGCGGGAGGTTTCACAGATACGCAGTATTTT
>TRBV19|-|TRBJ2-1|TRBD2
CASSIRWSGGAPNEQFF
TGTGCCAGTAGTATAAGGTGGAGCGGGGGGGCCCCCAATGAGCAGTTCTTC
>TRBV29-1|-|TRBJ2-3|TRBD2
CSVRLAGGPWVDTQYF
TGCAGCGTGAGACTAGCGGGGGGGCCATGGGTAGATACGCAGTATTTT
>TRBV10-1|few|TRBJ2-7|-
CASSGGTGSYEQYF
TGCGCCAGCAGCGGGGGGACAGGATCTTACGAGCAGTACTTC
>TRBV11-2|-|TRBJ2-7|TRBD1
CASRRTGTNEQYF
TGTGCCAGCAGGCGGACAGGGACCAACGAGCAGTACTTC
>TRBV6-6|-|TRBJ1-5|TRBD1
CASSYGQGAGNQPQHF
TGTGCCAGCAGTTACGGGCAGGGGGCTGGCAATCAGCCCCAGCATTTT
>TRBV10-1|once|TRBJ2-3|-
CASSESIAHEDTQYF
TGCGCCAGCAGTGAGTCCATAGCGCATGAAGATACGCAGTATTTT
>TRBV12-3/TRBV12-4|-|TRBJ2-1|-
CASHPGPGNEQFF
TGTGCCAGCCACCCGGGCCCAGGGAATGAGCAGTTCTTC
>TRBV5-4|few|TRBJ1-1|-
CASSLAWQEAFF
TGTGCCAGCAGCTTGGCCTGGCAAGAAGCTTTCTTT
>TRBV13|-|TRBJ2-7|-
CASSLGPGGNGYEQYF
TGTGCCAGCAGCTTAGGGCCTGGCGGGAACGGGTACGAGCAGTACTTC
>TRBV6-5|-|TRBJ2-5|-
CASTPRLETQYF
TGTGCCAGCACCCCGAGATTGGAGACCCAGTACTTC
>TRBV24-1|-|TRBJ2-1|-
CATSGASYNEQFF
TGTGCCACCAGTGGGGCCTCCTACAATGAGCAGTTCTTC
>TRBV4-1|once|TRBJ1-2|-
CASSQDLTGYYGYTF
TGCGCCAGCAGCCAAGATTTAACAGGGTACTATGGCTACACCTTC
>TRBV29-1|-|TRBJ2-7|-
CSGLVTYEQYF
TGCAGCGGACTAGTAACCTACGAGCAGTACTTC
>TRBV7-2|-|TRBJ2-7|TRBD2
CASSLEERGQQYF
TGTGCCAGCAGCTTAGAGGAGCGGGGGCAGCAGTACTTC
>TRBV14|-|TRBJ1-6|-
CASSKGATLHF
TGTGCCAGCAGCAAAGGGGCAACCCTCCACTTT
>TRBV18|-|TRBJ1-1|-
CASSLRKSGLSGTEAFF
TGTGCCAGCTCACTACGGAAGTCAGGCCTGAGTGGCACTGAAGCTTTCTTT
>TRBV5-4|-|TRBJ1-4|-
CASSLGGDDEKLFF
TGTGCCAGCAGCTTGGGGGGGGACGACGAAAAACTGTTTTTT
>TRBV25-1|-|TRBJ2-7|TRBD2
CASSQGGNEQYF
TGTGCCAGCAGTCAGGGAGGGAACGAGCAGTACTTC
>TRBV5-1|-|TRBJ1-1|-
CASSLVKAEDTEAFF
TGCGCCAGCAGCCTGGTGAAGGCGGAGGACACTGAAGCTTTCTTT
>TRBV5-1|-|TRBJ2-5|-
CASSLQETQYF
TGCGCCAGCAGCTTGCAGGAGACCCAGTACTTC
>TRBV9|-|TRBJ2-2|TRBD1
CASRQGAGGSGELFF
TGTGCCAGCAGACAGGGGGCAGGGGGTTCCGGGGAGCTGTTTTTT
>TRBV5-1|-|TRBJ2-7|-
CASSVGNSYEQYF
TGCGCCAGCAGCGTCGGGAACTCCTACGAGCAGTACTTC
>TRBV19|-|TRBJ2-6|-
CASSNGQAISGANVLTF
TGTGCCAGTAGTAACGGACAAGCCATCTCTGGGGCCAACGTCCTGACTTTC
>TRBV7-8|-|TRBJ2-1|TRBD1
CASRGTGVGNEQFF
TGTGCCAGCAGGGGGACAGGGGTGGGGAATGAGCAGTTCTTC